These 26 T cell receptor beta chains came from one sample sequenced in a study of T cell changes during pregnancy in multiple sclerosis. Data came from immunoSEQ multiplex PCR; TCRdb stores just in-frame clones and leaves some out. Of about 40,000 clones detected, about 91% appear once; the ten largest clones hold roughly 0.72%. The sequencing used CD4+ T cells from peripheral blood mononuclear cells, collected in the third trimester of pregnancy. Every receptor here comes from a female donor with multiple sclerosis, enrolled in a pregnancy study.

The chain couples TRBV30 to TRBJ1-2; no clear D. CDR1 is GTSNPN and CDR2 is SVGIG in the germline V gene (reference sequence). V lost 2 bases to trimming and J lost 3 bases, with 7 bases between them. The CDR3 has 12 residues. CDR3 sequence: CAWSLGDYGYTF. CDR3 in DNA: TGTGCCTGGAGTCTAGGTGACTATGGCTACACCTTC. The full variable domain, with the rest looked up from reference TRBV30 and TRBJ1-2, is SQTIHQWPATLVQPVGSPLSLECTVEGTSNPNLYWYRQAAGRGLQLLFYSVGIGQISSEVPQNLSASRPQDRQFILSSKKLLLSDSGFYLCAWSLGDYGYTFGSGTRLTVV.

The V and J genes are TRBV27 and TRBJ2-5, with D tentatively TRBD1 (5 bases). Germline CDR1 MNHEY, CDR2 SMNVEV (reference sequence). CDR3 length: 13 amino acids. The germline V and J ends were trimmed by 0 bases and 4 bases, with 6 bases remaining between them. The CDR3 sequence: CASSLSGAETQYF. DNA for the CDR3: TGTGCCAGCAGTTTATCAGGGGCAGAGACCCAGTACTTC.

The V gene is TRBV7-9, the J gene TRBJ2-1, with 8 nucleotides matching TRBD2. This CDR3 has 19 amino acids. The V and J ends lost 5 bases and 3 bases, in that order; junction bases with no gene match: 18. Per germline, CDR1 SEHNR and CDR2 FQNEAQ (reference sequence). Here the CDR3 DNA reads TGTGCCAGCAGCCTACAGGCACTAGCGGATTCTCTCCTCTACAATGAGCAGTTCTTC. It translates to CASSLQALADSLLYNEQFF.

In this sample, this clone turned up a few times. The DNA for the CDR3 is TGCAGCGCCGAGGTCACTGAAGCTTTCTTT. Translating it yields CSAEVTEAFF. The chain joins TRBV29-1 to TRBJ1-1; D is unresolved. The V and J ends lost 7 bases and 4 bases respectively, with 7 bases between them. CDR3 length: 10 residues. Germline V gene sequence: CDR1 SQVTM, CDR2 ANQGSEA.

This chain joins TRBV6-6 and TRBJ1-3, with D hard to call. This CDR3 has 13 residues. Germline values: CDR1 MNHNY, CDR2 SVGAGI (reference sequence). Trimming removed 4 bases at V and 1 base at J, with 5 bases between. This CDR3 is CASSFRSGNTIYF. The CDR3 DNA reads TGTGCCAGCAGTTTCAGGTCTGGAAACACCATATATTTT.

In its sample, this clone was seen once. The chain couples TRBV9 to TRBJ1-6; TRBD1 matches at 7 bases. After removal of 4 bases from V and 15 bases from J, the junction contained 10 bases not matched to a gene. This CDR3 is 13 amino acids long. Germline CDR1 reads SGDLS; CDR2 reads YYNGEE. In nucleotides, the CDR3 is TGTGCCAGCAGCACCGGACAGGAAAGTCTCCTCCACTTT. As protein: CASSTGQESLLHF.

This clone showed up just once. The V gene is TRBV11-3, the J gene TRBJ2-5; 13 bases line up with TRBD2. V was pared by 2 bases and J by 5 bases, with 5 bases of the junction left unmatched. Germline-derived CDR1 and CDR2 are SGHNT and YENEEA. This CDR3 has 16 residues. CDR3 sequence (DNA): TGTGCCAGCAGCTTAAGGACTAGCGGGAGTTTGGAGACCCAGTACTTC. This translates into CASSLRTSGSLETQYF.

A single count supports this clone. This chain joins TRBV28 and TRBJ2-7; D might be TRBD1 (6 bases). The germline V and J ends were trimmed by 5 bases and 0 bases, with 14 bases remaining between them. CDR1 and CDR2 from the germline V gene are MDHEN and SYDVKM. CDR3 length equals 15 residues. The CDR3, as DNA: TGTGCCAGCAGTCGCGCCGGGACACTCTCCTACGAGCAGTACTTC. Translation gives CASSRAGTLSYEQYF.

This chain connects TRBV2 to TRBJ1-5; no clear D. The CDR3 loop spans 16 amino acids. With 4 bases removed from V and 6 bases from J, the gap between germline ends came to 19 bases. Germline assignment: CDR1 SNHLY and CDR2 FYNNEI. CDR3: CASSGSPGGFSQPQHF. CDR3 in DNA: TGTGCCAGCAGTGGGTCGCCGGGAGGATTCAGTCAGCCCCAGCATTTT.

This chain links TRBV29-1 with TRBJ1-2; D is uncertain. V lost 6 bases to trimming and J lost 7 bases, with 12 bases between them. Germline CDR1 reads SQVTM; CDR2 reads ANQGSEA. This CDR3 contains 11 residues. The CDR3 DNA reads TGCAGCGTCGGACGGGGTAGTGGCTACACCTTC. It encodes CSVGRGSGYTF.

This chain joins TRBV10-3 and TRBJ2-2; TRBD2 aligns across 10 bases. Germline CDR1 ENHRY, CDR2 SYGVKD. Trimming at V came to 7 bases and at J to 7 bases, leaving 0 bases not matched to a gene. The CDR3 is 12 amino acids. The CDR3 DNA is TGTGCCATCAAGCGGGAGGGCGGGGAGCTGTTTTTT. Amino acid sequence: CAIKREGGELFF.

This chain links TRBV2 with TRBJ2-7; no clear D gene. With 4 bases removed from V and 5 bases from J, the gap between germline ends came to 6 bases. The germline V gene has CDR1 SNHLY and CDR2 FYNNEI. CDR3 length: 11 amino acids. The CDR3 nucleotides are TGTGCCAGCAGTGGCGATAACGAGCAGTACTTC. This translates into CASSGDNEQYF.

The chain links TRBV2 to TRBJ1-5, with D perhaps matching TRBD1 (6 bases). The V gene's germline CDR1 is SNHLY and CDR2 FYNNEI. V dropped 5 bases and J dropped 6 bases, with 14 bases sitting between them. The CDR3 covers 14 residues. This CDR3 is CASSKTGGSQPQHF. The CDR3 DNA sequence: TGTGCCAGCAGTAAAACGGGGGGCAGTCAGCCCCAGCATTTT.

The chain carries TRBV30 and TRBJ2-3; TRBD2 matches 10 bases. Germline CDR1 GTSNPN, CDR2 SVGIG (reference sequence). The V and J ends lost 3 bases and 5 bases, in that order; junction bases with no gene match: 17. CDR3 length: 18 residues. The CDR3 here is CAWRATESLAGGRDTQYF. For the CDR3, the DNA is TGTGCCTGGAGGGCGACGGAATCTTTAGCGGGAGGTCGAGATACGCAGTATTTT.

The V call is TRBV6-4, the J call TRBJ1-1, with D possibly matching TRBD1 (6 bases). CDR1 is MRHNA and CDR2 is SNTAGT in the germline V gene. Trimming removed 2 bases at V and 1 base at J, with 14 bases between. This CDR3 has 16 amino acids. The CDR3 bases are TGTGCCAGCAGTGACAGGGTTAAGGGACAGAACACTGAAGCTTTCTTT. Amino acid sequence: CASSDRVKGQNTEAFF.

The chain recombines TRBV10-3 with TRBJ2-1; D might be TRBD1 (5 bases). Deletions cut 9 bases from V and 5 bases from J, with 8 bases between. Germline lookup yields CDR1 ENHRY and CDR2 SYGVKD. The CDR3 loop spans 11 amino acids. The CDR3 bases are TGTGCCATTTCACAGGACAATGAGCAGTTCTTC. Translation: CAISQDNEQFF.

The chain combines TRBV5-4 with TRBJ2-4, with D perhaps TRBD1 (6 bases). The CDR3 has 17 amino acids. Trimming took 2 bases from V and 2 from J, leaving 17 bases between them. Germline-derived CDR1 and CDR2 are SGHNT and YYREEE (reference sequence). The CDR3 is CASSFGSRGRPKNIQYF. CDR3 nucleotides: TGTGCCAGCAGCTTCGGTTCCAGGGGCCGCCCCAAAAACATTCAGTACTTC.

The V and J genes are TRBV11-3 and TRBJ2-1, with 9 nucleotides matching TRBD2. J gave up 0 bases and V 5 bases, and 2 bases lay outside the gene matches. The CDR3 length is 15 residues. Per the germline V gene, CDR1 is SGHNT and CDR2 is YENEEA. The CDR3, as DNA: TGTGCCAGCAGCAAAGCGGGAGGCTCCTACAATGAGCAGTTCTTC. Translating gives CASSKAGGSYNEQFF. The whole variable domain, filled in from reference TRBV11-3 and TRBJ2-1, reads EAGVVQSPRYKIIEKKQPVAFWCNPISGHNTLYWYLQNLGQGPELLIRYENEEAVDDSQLPKDRFSAERLKGVDSTLKIQPAELGDSAVYLCASSKAGGSYNEQFFGPGTRLTVL.

This chain's CDR3 is CASSFSRMATQYF. The CDR3 coding sequence is TGTGCCAGCAGCTTTTCTAGAATGGCGACCCAGTACTTC. V gene TRBV5-4 combines with J gene TRBJ2-5; D not resolved. Germline assignment: CDR1 SGHNT and CDR2 YYREEE (reference sequence). The length of the CDR3 is 13 residues. V was pared by 2 bases and J by 7 bases, with 12 bases between.

The genes are TRBV28 and TRBJ1-1; D might be TRBD1 (5 bases). The CDR3 consists of 12 residues. Trimming shortened V by 6 bases and J by 7 bases, and 12 bases separated the two germline ends. Germline values: CDR1 MDHEN, CDR2 SYDVKM. The CDR3 DNA reads as TGTGCCAGCAGCCGGGACTACAGTGAAGCTTTCTTT. Its translation: CASSRDYSEAFF.

The DNA of the CDR3 is TGTGCCACCACTCCAGGGGGCCATCAGCCCCAGCATTTT. Translation gives CATTPGGHQPQHF. The rearrangement links TRBV28 to TRBJ1-5; the match to TRBD1 covers 8 bases. Germline trimming cut 10 bases from V and 5 bases from J; bases unmatched to any gene: 7. Germline V gene data show CDR1 as MDHEN and CDR2 as SYDVKM. The CDR3 runs 13 residues.

This sequence joins TRBV6-6 and TRBJ1-2, with 9 positions matching TRBD1. Germline CDR1 is MNHNY and CDR2 is SVGAGI (reference sequence). The CDR3 runs 15 residues. The junction had 9 bases not matched to a gene; V was cut back by 3 bases and J by 7 bases. DNA for the CDR3: TGTGCCAGCAGTTATGGTGGGACAGGGATGCGTGGCTACACCTTC. It encodes CASSYGGTGMRGYTF.

This clone came up once. The chain is built from TRBV6-5 and TRBJ2-1; possibly TRBD2 for D (5 bases). The CDR3 is made up of 14 amino acids. Trimming took 0 bases from V and 6 from J, leaving 9 bases between them. Per germline, CDR1 MNHEY and CDR2 SVGAGI. CDR3 nucleotide sequence: TGTGCCAGCAGTTACTCGATGGGGAGCAATGAGCAGTTCTTC. This gives the protein CASSYSMGSNEQFF.

The sample holds one count of this clone. The gene calls are TRBV2 and TRBJ2-7, with a possible D match to TRBD2 (7 bases). There are 14 residues in the CDR3. V lost 4 bases, J lost 5 bases, and 15 bases lay in between. CDR1 and CDR2 from the germline V gene are SNHLY and FYNNEI. CDR3 in DNA: TGTGCCAGCAGTGCCCGGCGGGGGCAACACGAGCAGTACTTC. It translates to CASSARRGQHEQYF. Full variable domain (outside the CDR3, taken from reference TRBV2 and TRBJ2-7): EPEVTQTPSHQVTQMGQEVILRCVPISNHLYFYWYRQILGQKVEFLVSFYNNEISEKSEIFDDQFSVERPDGSNFTLKIRSTKLEDSAMYFCASSARRGQHEQYFGPGTRLTVT.

The chain recombines TRBV4-1 with TRBJ2-7; 7 bases are a match to TRBD1. This CDR3 has 15 residues. The germline CDR1 and CDR2 sequences are MGHRA and YSYEKL. Germline trimming cut 0 bases from V and 6 bases from J; bases unmatched to any gene: 8. CDR3 in DNA: TGCGCCAGCAGCCAAGATGAAAACAGGGGTATCGAGCAGTACTTC. It codes for CASSQDENRGIEQYF.

This chain joins TRBV4-1 and TRBJ2-7; the match to TRBD2 covers 8 bases. V gave up 0 bases and J gave up 6 bases; unmatched junction bases: 10. Germline V gives CDR1 MGHRA, CDR2 YSYEKL. The CDR3 sequence is 16 residues long. CDR3 nucleotides: TGCGCCAGCAGCCAAGATGATTGGGGGACTAGAGGCGAGCAGTACTTC. This encodes CASSQDDWGTRGEQYF.